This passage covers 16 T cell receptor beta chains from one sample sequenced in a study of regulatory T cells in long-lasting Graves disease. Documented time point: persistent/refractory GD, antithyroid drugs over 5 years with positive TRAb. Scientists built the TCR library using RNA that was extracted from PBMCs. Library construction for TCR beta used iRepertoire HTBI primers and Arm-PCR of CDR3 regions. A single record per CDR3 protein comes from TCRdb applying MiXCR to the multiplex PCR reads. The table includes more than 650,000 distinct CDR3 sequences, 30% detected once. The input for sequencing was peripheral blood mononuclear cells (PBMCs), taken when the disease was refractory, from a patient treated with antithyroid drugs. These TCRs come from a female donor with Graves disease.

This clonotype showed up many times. The CDR3 region has the DNA TGTGCCAGCAGTTTACTTTCCGGGACAGGGATGGAGACCCAGTACTTC. Its protein product is CASSLLSGTGMETQYF. The V call is TRBV12-3 or TRBV12-4, the J call TRBJ2-5, with 9 nucleotides matching TRBD1. V lost 2 bases, J lost 5 bases, and 9 bases stayed unmatched. CDR3 size: 16 residues.

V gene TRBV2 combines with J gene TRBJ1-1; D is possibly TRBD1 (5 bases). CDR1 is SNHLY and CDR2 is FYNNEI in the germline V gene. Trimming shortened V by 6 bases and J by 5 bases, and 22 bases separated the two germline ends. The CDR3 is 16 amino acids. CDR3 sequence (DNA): TGTGCCAGCAGCTTAACGGGAAGGGGCAGCGGGACTGAAGCTTTCTTT. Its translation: CASSLTGRGSGTEAFF.

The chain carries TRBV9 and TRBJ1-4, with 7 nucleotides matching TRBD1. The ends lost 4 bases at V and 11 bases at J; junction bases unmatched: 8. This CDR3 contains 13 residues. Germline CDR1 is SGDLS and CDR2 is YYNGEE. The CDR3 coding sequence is TGTGCCAGCAGCACTCTTATGGGACAGAAACTGTTTTTT. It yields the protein CASSTLMGQKLFF.

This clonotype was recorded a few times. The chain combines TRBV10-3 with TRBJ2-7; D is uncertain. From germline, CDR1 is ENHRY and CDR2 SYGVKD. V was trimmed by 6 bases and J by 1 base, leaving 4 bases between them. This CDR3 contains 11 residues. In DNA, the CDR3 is TGTGCCATCAGGTCTTCCTACGAGCAGTACTTC. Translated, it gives CAIRSSYEQYF.

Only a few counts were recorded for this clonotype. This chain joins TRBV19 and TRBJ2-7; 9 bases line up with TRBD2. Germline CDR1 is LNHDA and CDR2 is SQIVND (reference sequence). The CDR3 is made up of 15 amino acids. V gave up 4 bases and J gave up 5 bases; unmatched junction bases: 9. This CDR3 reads CASSSGRAGGDEQYF. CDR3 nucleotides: TGTGCCAGTAGTAGCGGGAGGGCCGGTGGCGACGAGCAGTACTTC.

CDR3 nucleotides: TGTGCCAGTAGTATCTATCGAGACAATGAGCAGTTCTTC. It specifies CASSIYRDNEQFF. The V and J genes are TRBV19 and TRBJ2-1; D remains unclear. Trimming left V 3 bases short and J 5 bases short, with 8 bases between. Germline lookup yields CDR1 LNHDA and CDR2 SQIVND (reference sequence). This CDR3 region has 13 residues.

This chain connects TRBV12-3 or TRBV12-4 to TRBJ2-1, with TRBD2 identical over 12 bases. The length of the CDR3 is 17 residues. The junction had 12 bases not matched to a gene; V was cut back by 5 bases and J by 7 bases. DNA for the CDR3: TGTGCCAGCAGTCCGGCTCTAGCGGGAGGGCTCCGGAATGAGCAGTTCTTC. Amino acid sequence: CASSPALAGGLRNEQFF.

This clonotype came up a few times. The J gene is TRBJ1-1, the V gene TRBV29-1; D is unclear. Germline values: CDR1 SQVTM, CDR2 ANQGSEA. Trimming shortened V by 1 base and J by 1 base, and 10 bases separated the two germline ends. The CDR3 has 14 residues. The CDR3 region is CSVEGAGWNTEAFF. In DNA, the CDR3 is TGCAGCGTTGAAGGGGCGGGGTGGAACACTGAAGCTTTCTTT.

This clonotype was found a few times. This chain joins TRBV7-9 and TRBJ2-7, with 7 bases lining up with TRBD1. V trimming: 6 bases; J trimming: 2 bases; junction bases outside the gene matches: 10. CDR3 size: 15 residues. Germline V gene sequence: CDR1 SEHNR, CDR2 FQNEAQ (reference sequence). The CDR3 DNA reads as TGTGCCAGCAGGCCGACAGGGTTAAGCCCCTACGAGCAGTACTTC. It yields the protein CASRPTGLSPYEQYF.

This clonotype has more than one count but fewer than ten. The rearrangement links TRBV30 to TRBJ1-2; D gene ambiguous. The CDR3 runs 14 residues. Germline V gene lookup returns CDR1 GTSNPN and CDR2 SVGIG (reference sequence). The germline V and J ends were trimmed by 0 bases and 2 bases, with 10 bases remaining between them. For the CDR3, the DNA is TGTGCCTGGAGTGTACGGACGGTGAACTATGGCTACACCTTC. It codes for CAWSVRTVNYGYTF.

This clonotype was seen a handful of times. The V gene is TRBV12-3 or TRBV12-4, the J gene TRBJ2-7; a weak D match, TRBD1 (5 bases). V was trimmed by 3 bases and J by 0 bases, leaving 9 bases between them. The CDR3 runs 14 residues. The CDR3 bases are TGTGCCAGCAGTTTGACAGCAAACTCCTACGAGCAGTACTTC. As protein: CASSLTANSYEQYF.

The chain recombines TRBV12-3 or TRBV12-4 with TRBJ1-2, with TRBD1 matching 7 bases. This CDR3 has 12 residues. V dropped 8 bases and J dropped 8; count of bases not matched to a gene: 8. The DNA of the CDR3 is TGTGCCAGCCATCAGACAGGGAAGGGCTACACCTTC. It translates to CASHQTGKGYTF.

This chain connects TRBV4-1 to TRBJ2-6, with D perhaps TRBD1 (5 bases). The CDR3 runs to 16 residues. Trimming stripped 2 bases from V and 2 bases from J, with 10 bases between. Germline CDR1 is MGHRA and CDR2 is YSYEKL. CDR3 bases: TGCGCCAGCAGCCAACTCGCAGGGACTGGGGCCAACGTCCTGACTTTC. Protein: CASSQLAGTGANVLTF.

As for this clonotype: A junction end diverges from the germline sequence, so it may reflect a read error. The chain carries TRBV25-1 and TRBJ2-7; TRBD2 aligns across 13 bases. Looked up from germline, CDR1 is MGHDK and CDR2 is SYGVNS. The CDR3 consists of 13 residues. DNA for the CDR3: TGTGCCAGCAGTGAATGGACTAGCGGGAGTGAGTCGTTC. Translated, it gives CASSEWTSGSESF.

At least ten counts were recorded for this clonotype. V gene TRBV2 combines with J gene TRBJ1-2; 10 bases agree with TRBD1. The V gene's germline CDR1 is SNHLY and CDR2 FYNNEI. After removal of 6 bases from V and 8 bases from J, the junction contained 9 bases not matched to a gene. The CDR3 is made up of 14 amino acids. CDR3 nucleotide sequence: TGTGCCAGCAGACCAGACAGGGGGCATAGCGGCTACACCTTC. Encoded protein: CASRPDRGHSGYTF.

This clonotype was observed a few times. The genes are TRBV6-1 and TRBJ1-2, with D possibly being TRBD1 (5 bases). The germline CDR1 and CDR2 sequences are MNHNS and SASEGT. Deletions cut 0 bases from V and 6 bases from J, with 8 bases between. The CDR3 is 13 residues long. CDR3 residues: CASSEAGGDGYTF. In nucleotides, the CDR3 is TGTGCCAGCAGTGAAGCTGGAGGGGATGGCTACACCTTC.